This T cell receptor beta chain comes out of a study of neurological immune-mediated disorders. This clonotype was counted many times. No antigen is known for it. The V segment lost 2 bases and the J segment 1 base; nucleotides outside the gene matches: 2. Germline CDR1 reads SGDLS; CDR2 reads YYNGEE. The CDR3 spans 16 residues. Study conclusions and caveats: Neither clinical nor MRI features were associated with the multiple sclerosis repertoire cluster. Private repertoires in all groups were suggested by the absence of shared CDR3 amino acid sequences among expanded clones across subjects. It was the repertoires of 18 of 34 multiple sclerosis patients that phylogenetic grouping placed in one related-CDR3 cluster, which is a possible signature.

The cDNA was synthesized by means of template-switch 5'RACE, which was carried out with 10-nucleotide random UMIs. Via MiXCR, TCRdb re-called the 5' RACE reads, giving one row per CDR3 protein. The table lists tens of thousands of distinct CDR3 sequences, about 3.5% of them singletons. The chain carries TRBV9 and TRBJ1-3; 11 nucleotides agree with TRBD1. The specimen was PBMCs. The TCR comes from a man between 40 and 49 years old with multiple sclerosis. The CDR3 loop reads CASSVDRGQSGNTIYF. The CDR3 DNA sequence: TGTGCCAGCAGCGTGGACAGGGGGCAGTCTGGAAACACCATATATTTT.